The 8 T cell receptor beta chains in this list originate from one sample, sequenced in a study of blood T cell repertoires in COVID-19. The method was immunoSEQ multiplex PCR; TCRdb's version includes in-frame clones alone and lacks a portion of them. The sample contains over 60,000 clones, roughly 89% of which appear only once. The sample comprised peripheral blood. These receptors came from a man aged 45-65 years with acute or convalescent COVID-19.

V is TRBV15 and J is TRBJ1-3, with 7 bases lining up with TRBD1. Germline V lookup: CDR1 LNHNV, CDR2 YYDKDF (reference sequence). The CDR3 sequence is 17 residues long. V shed 1 base, J shed 3 bases, and the junction held 9 bases outside the gene matches. The CDR3: CATSRVGDRFRGNTIYF. The CDR3 bases are TGTGCCACCAGCAGAGTAGGGGACAGATTCCGTGGAAACACCATATATTTT.

This chain joins TRBV5-1 and TRBJ2-1, with 10 bases identical to TRBD2. Germline V gene lookup returns CDR1 SGHRS and CDR2 YFSETQ. CDR3 length: 16 residues. With V trimmed by 4 bases and J by 6 bases, 10 bases remained unmatched. The CDR3 nucleotides are TGCGCCAGCAGCGTACTAAGCGGGAGGGCCTCCAATGAGCAGTTCTTC. Its translation is CASSVLSGRASNEQFF.

This clone has a handful of counts. The rearrangement uses TRBV29-1 and TRBJ2-3; D is possibly TRBD1 (5 bases). The germline V and J ends were trimmed by 3 bases and 5 bases, with 9 bases remaining between them. Germline V lookup: CDR1 SQVTM, CDR2 ANQGSEA. The CDR3 spans 12 residues. The CDR3 coding sequence is TGCAGCGTTGATAGGGGCGGAGATACGCAGTATTTT. It yields the protein CSVDRGGDTQYF.

This clone was observed a single time. The J gene is TRBJ1-1, the V gene TRBV6-5; 7 bases are a match to TRBD1. The V gene end was trimmed by 3 bases and the J gene end by 1 base; junction bases not matched to a gene: 2. The CDR3 length is 14 residues. Germline CDR1 MNHEY, CDR2 SVGAGI. CDR3 nucleotides: TGTGCCAGCAGTTATCAGGGGGGGAACACTGAAGCTTTCTTT. Translated, it gives CASSYQGGNTEAFF.

This CDR3 reads CASSLSGTTDTQYF. CDR3 DNA sequence: TGTGCCAGCAGCTTGAGCGGGACGACAGATACGCAGTATTTT. The chain joins TRBV7-9 to TRBJ2-3, with 7 bases matching TRBD2. The length of the CDR3 is 14 residues. The ends lost 3 bases at V and 3 bases at J; junction bases unmatched: 3. CDR1 SEHNR and CDR2 FQNEAQ come from the germline V gene (reference sequence).

The chain uses TRBV2 and TRBJ2-3, with TRBD1 matching over 9 bases. J was trimmed by 1 base and V by 2 bases; bases with no gene match: 1. CDR3 size: 15 residues. Germline V gene lookup returns CDR1 SNHLY and CDR2 FYNNEI. In DNA form, the CDR3 reads TGTGCCAGCAGTGAATGGGACAGGGGCACAGATACGCAGTATTTT. Residues: CASSEWDRGTDTQYF.

The chain recombines TRBV5-5 with TRBJ2-7; the D gene is possibly TRBD2 (7 bases). This CDR3 is 12 amino acids long. The germline V and J ends were trimmed by 3 bases and 7 bases, with 11 bases remaining between them. The germline gives CDR1 SGHKS, CDR2 YYEKEE (reference sequence). CDR3 sequence: CASSWTAGEQYF. DNA for the CDR3: TGTGCCAGCAGCTGGACAGCGGGGGAGCAGTACTTC.

This clone showed up just a few times. The chain links TRBV10-1 to TRBJ2-1, with 14 bases that match TRBD2. Losses at the gene ends were 2 bases for V and 3 bases for J; bases not matched to a gene: 9. The CDR3 extends over 19 amino acids. The germline CDR1 and CDR2 sequences are WNHNN and SYGVQD (reference sequence). CDR3 nucleotides: TGCGCCAGCAGTGAGACCGGGACTAGCGGGAGAAGGGGCTACAATGAGCAGTTCTTC. Residues: CASSETGTSGRRGYNEQFF.